The rows below give T cell receptor beta chains drawn from one sample of a study of blood T cell repertoires in COVID-19. The method was immunoSEQ multiplex PCR; TCRdb's version includes in-frame clones alone and lacks a portion of them. The sample lists around 260,000 clones, about 89% occurring once. Sequencing input: peripheral blood. The receptor set was obtained from a man in his forties who had recovered from COVID-19. The CDR3 runs from the conserved cysteine through the conserved F or W. D genes are given only for firm matches. Expanded clones are given a class, and other clones once, few, many or no size at all.

NA | TRBJ1-1 | 13 | TRBV5-6 | NA | TGTGCCAGCAGCTTGGCCCCGCGCTTGGAAGCTTTCTTT | CASSLAPRLEAFF
NA | TRBJ2-2 | 18 | TRBV7-9 | TRBD2 | TGTGCCAGCAGCCTTCCACGTCAGACTAGCGGTGGCACCGGGGAGCTGTTTTTT | CASSLPRQTSGGTGELFF
NA | TRBJ1-3 | 15 | TRBV10-2 | NA | TGCGCCAGCAGTGAGGGGGGGGGCTCTGGAAACACCATATATTTT | CASSEGGGSGNTIYF
NA | TRBJ2-3 | 15 | TRBV7-3 | TRBD2 | TGTGCCAGCAGCGTCGCGGGGGGAAGCACAGATACGCAGTATTTT | CASSVAGGSTDTQYF
NA | TRBJ2-7 | 12 | TRBV6-5 | TRBD2 | TGTGCCAGCAGGGGGACTAGCCTCCAGCAGTACTTC | CASRGTSLQQYF
once | TRBJ1-4 | 15 | TRBV9 | NA | TGTGCCAGCAGCGTAGTGGACAGCTCTAATGAAAAACTGTTTTTT | CASSVVDSSNEKLFF
NA | TRBJ2-7 | 12 | TRBV27 | NA | TGTGCCAGCAGTAGGAGCTCCTACGAGCAGTACTTC | CASSRSSYEQYF
once | TRBJ2-7 | 14 | TRBV27 | NA | TGTGCCAGCGCCCGACGAGGCGGATACTACGAGCAGTACTTC | CASARRGGYYEQYF
NA | TRBJ1-2 | 13 | TRBV6-5 | TRBD1 | TGTGCCAGCAGACCCGACAGGGAGGCTGGCTACACCTTC | CASRPDREAGYTF
NA | TRBJ2-3 | 16 | TRBV5-8 | NA | TGTGCCAGCAGCTTGGCATGGGGGCTGGGCACAGATACGCAGTATTTT | CASSLAWGLGTDTQYF
NA | TRBJ1-6 | 15 | TRBV19 | NA | TGTGCCAGTAGTATAAAGGGAGCTTCAAATTCACCCCTCCACTTT | CASSIKGASNSPLHF
once | TRBJ1-5 | 14 | TRBV9 | NA | TGTGCCAGCAGCGACGGACAGAGCAATCAGCCCCAGCATTTT | CASSDGQSNQPQHF
NA | TRBJ2-5 | 14 | TRBV3-1/TRBV3-2 | NA | TGTGCCAGCAGCCCTCGACTACTAGACGGGGCCCAGTACTTC | CASSPRLLDGAQYF
NA | TRBJ1-2 | 12 | TRBV30 | NA | TGTGCCTGGAGTACCCAGAACTATGGCTACACCTTC | CAWSTQNYGYTF
NA | TRBJ1-6 | 16 | TRBV15 | NA | TGTGCCACCAGCAGAGATGGCAGTCCGAATAATTCACCCCTCCACTTT | CATSRDGSPNNSPLHF
NA | TRBJ2-7 | 15 | TRBV16 | TRBD1 | TGTGCCAGCAGCCGACCGGGACAGCCGTCCTACGAGCAGTACTTC | CASSRPGQPSYEQYF
NA | TRBJ2-1 | 19 | TRBV7-2 | TRBD2 | TGTGCCAGCAGCTTAGCAGGCGGACTAGCGGGAGCCTTCTACAATGAACAGTTCTTC | CASSLAGGLAGAFYNEQFF
NA | TRBJ2-1 | 18 | TRBV7-3 | NA | TGTGCCAGCAGCTTATATTCCGCTAGCGAGAGCTCCTACAATGAGCAGTTCTTC | CASSLYSASESSYNEQFF
NA | TRBJ1-5 | 15 | TRBV9 | NA | TGTGCCAGCAGCGCCCGCGGACAGAGCAATCAGCCCCAGCATTTT | CASSARGQSNQPQHF
NA | TRBJ1-2 | 14 | TRBV27 | NA | TGTGCCACAGCAGACACTGCAGGGGAGTATGGCTACACCTTC | CATADTAGEYGYTF
NA | TRBJ2-1 | 18 | TRBV14 | NA | TGTGCCAGCACCGGCCGGGGAGTAGCGGCGAGCTCCTACAATGAGCAGTTCTTC | CASTGRGVAASSYNEQFF
NA | TRBJ2-1 | 16 | TRBV7-3 | TRBD2 | TGTGCCAGCAGCCCCCGAATGACTAGCGGGATAAATGAGCAGTTCTTC | CASSPRMTSGINEQFF
once | TRBJ2-1 | 15 | TRBV29-1 | NA | TGCAGCGTTGGGGTCTTAGCGCTCTCCTACAATGAGCAGTTCTTC | CSVGVLALSYNEQFF
NA | TRBJ2-7 | 16 | TRBV7-2 | NA | TGTGCCAGCAGCAGACCGGGACTTTCTAGCTCCTACGAGCAGTACTTC | CASSRPGLSSSYEQYF
NA | TRBJ2-2 | 16 | TRBV5-1 | NA | TGCGCCAGCAGCTTGAGGGCTAGCGTTGGGACCGGGGAGCTGTTTTTT | CASSLRASVGTGELFF
NA | TRBJ2-3 | 15 | TRBV9 | NA | TGTGCCAGCAGCGTAGGGGTAGCCCCACCCCTGGCGCAGTATTTT | CASSVGVAPPLAQYF
NA | TRBJ1-5 | 16 | TRBV18 | NA | TGTGCCAGCTCACAGACAGAGGTCTATAGCAATCAGCCCCAGCATTTT | CASSQTEVYSNQPQHF
NA | TRBJ2-7 | 13 | TRBV12-5 | TRBD2 | TGTGCTAGTGCCACGCTCGCCGGGGGGGAGCAGTACTTC | CASATLAGGEQYF
NA | TRBJ1-5 | 14 | TRBV7-2 | NA | TGTGCCAGCAGCTTAAAAGGGGGCAATCAGCCCCAGCATTTT | CASSLKGGNQPQHF
NA | TRBJ2-7 | 14 | TRBV10-1 | TRBD1 | TGCGCCAGCAGCACCACAGGGGGCCAAACCGAGCAGTACTTC | CASSTTGGQTEQYF
NA | TRBJ1-1 | 13 | TRBV11-3 | NA | TGTGCCAGCAGCTTAGTTAGGGGATCTGAAGCTTTCTTT | CASSLVRGSEAFF
NA | TRBJ1-5 | 16 | TRBV19 | NA | TGTGCCAGTAGTACAATTAGGAGTGCCAGCAATCAGCCCCAGCATTTT | CASSTIRSASNQPQHF
NA | TRBJ2-2 | 15 | TRBV6-5 | NA | TGTGCCAGCAGTTACAGCCTAGGGGGGGTCGGGGAGCTGTTTTTT | CASSYSLGGVGELFF
once | TRBJ1-4 | 16 | TRBV6-2/TRBV6-3 | TRBD1 | TGTGCCAGCAGTTCGCTTGCCGGGACAGCGCTTGAAAAACTGTTTTTT | CASSSLAGTALEKLFF
NA | TRBJ1-3 | 16 | TRBV2 | NA | TGTGCCACACCCAGACTAGGGGAAAAAGAAGGAAACACCATATATTTT | CATPRLGEKEGNTIYF
NA | TRBJ2-7 | 13 | TRBV18 | NA | TGTGCCAGCTCAGAGGCGGGCTCCTACGAGCAGTACTTC | CASSEAGSYEQYF
NA | TRBJ2-3 | 15 | TRBV5-5 | TRBD1 | TGTGCCAGCCAAGGGGGCCCGCGACCTACAGATACGCAGTATTTT | CASQGGPRPTDTQYF
NA | TRBJ2-2 | 16 | TRBV10-1 | TRBD1 | TGCGCCAGCAGGGACAGGGGGGGGATAAGCACCGGGGAGCTGTTTTTT | CASRDRGGISTGELFF
NA | TRBJ1-1 | 15 | TRBV3-1/TRBV3-2 | NA | TGTGCCAGCAGCCAACGGACAGTCCAGAACACTGAAGCTTTCTTT | CASSQRTVQNTEAFF
NA | TRBJ1-2 | 14 | TRBV20-1 | NA | TGCAGTGCTAGTCCCATCGGAGGCAACTATGGCTACACCTTC | CSASPIGGNYGYTF